The rows below give T cell receptor beta chains drawn from one sample of a study of blood T cell repertoires in COVID-19. TCRdb's table, derived via immunoSEQ multiplex PCR, lists solely in-frame clones and lacks some. Of more than 200,000 clones in the sample, approximately 86% were seen once. Specimen: peripheral blood. The receptors derive from a man aged 25 to 40 with active or convalescent COVID-19. Both conserved end residues are part of each CDR3. D genes are given only for firm matches. Size is omitted from some rows. Given values are once, few, many or a class for expanded clones.

abundance	v_gene	d_gene	j_gene	CDR3aa	CDR3nt
NA	TRBV29-1	NA	TRBJ1-4	CSVGNGRDEKLFF	TGCAGCGTTGGTAATGGGAGGGATGAAAAACTGTTTTTT
NA	TRBV6-6	TRBD1	TRBJ1-5	CASSYSQGAEQPQHF	TGTGCCAGCAGTTACTCTCAGGGGGCAGAACAGCCCCAGCATTTT
NA	TRBV27	NA	TRBJ1-2	CASRLGHPNGYTF	TGTGCCAGCAGGCTGGGACATCCTAATGGCTACACCTTC
NA	TRBV5-1	NA	TRBJ1-1	CASSSGLNTEAFF	TGCGCCAGCAGTTCGGGGTTGAACACTGAAGCTTTCTTT
NA	TRBV19	TRBD2	TRBJ2-2	CASGRRLAGGPNTGELFF	TGTGCCAGTGGACGCCGACTAGCGGGGGGACCCAACACCGGGGAGCTGTTTTTT
once	TRBV5-5	TRBD2	TRBJ2-7	CASRLRDYAYEQYF	TGTGCCAGCAGGCTTCGGGACTATGCCTACGAGCAGTACTTC
NA	TRBV4-1	NA	TRBJ2-3	CASSQDRRGPGDTQYF	TGCGCCAGCAGCCAAGATCGGCGGGGGCCGGGGGATACGCAGTATTTT
NA	TRBV5-6	NA	TRBJ2-4	CASSGGWAKNIQYF	TGTGCCAGCAGCGGGGGCTGGGCCAAAAACATTCAGTACTTC
NA	TRBV19	TRBD1	TRBJ1-1	CASRRQGDTEAFF	TGTGCCAGTAGAAGACAGGGGGACACTGAAGCTTTCTTT
NA	TRBV5-6	NA	TRBJ1-1	CASSLGVREAFF	TGTGCCAGCAGCTTGGGGGTTAGGGAGGCTTTCTTT
NA	TRBV19	TRBD1	TRBJ1-2	CASSPLRKGDSAKYGYTF	TGTGCCAGTAGTCCTCTGAGAAAGGGGGACAGCGCTAAGTATGGCTACACCTTC
NA	TRBV6-6	NA	TRBJ2-6	CASSYTSGANVLTF	TGTGCCAGCAGTTACACTTCTGGGGCCAACGTCCTGACTTTC
NA	TRBV3-1/TRBV3-2	NA	TRBJ1-1	CASSQAPGPGGTEAFF	TGTGCCAGCAGCCAGGCTCCGGGGCCCGGGGGCACTGAAGCTTTCTTT
NA	TRBV4-3	TRBD1	TRBJ1-6	CASSQQISGQGGNSPLHF	TGCGCCAGCAGCCAACAAATATCGGGACAGGGAGGTAATTCACCCCTCCACTTT
NA	TRBV10-3	TRBD2	TRBJ2-3	CAISEGSGGRDTQYF	TGTGCCATCAGTGAGGGGAGCGGGGGACGAGATACGCAGTATTTT
NA	TRBV6-5	TRBD1	TRBJ1-1	CASSPDRGLTEAFF	TGTGCCAGCAGTCCGGACAGGGGGTTGACTGAAGCTTTCTTT
once	TRBV5-6	TRBD1	TRBJ1-6	CASSGTGTGHRNSPLHF	TGTGCCAGCAGCGGCACCGGGACAGGCCACCGGAATTCACCCCTCCACTTT
NA	TRBV7-8	TRBD1	TRBJ1-2	CASTRDRGFHGYTF	TGTGCCAGCACACGGGACAGGGGATTTCATGGCTACACCTTC
NA	TRBV10-2	TRBD1	TRBJ2-2	CASSFGQGATGELFF	TGCGCCAGCAGTTTCGGACAGGGGGCTACCGGGGAGCTGTTTTTT
NA	TRBV6-5	NA	TRBJ1-1	CASSPPGQLNTEAFF	TGTGCCAGCAGTCCACCCGGACAGCTGAACACTGAAGCTTTCTTT
NA	TRBV19	TRBD2	TRBJ2-3	CASSLRTSGSTDTQYF	TGTGCCAGTAGTCTCCGGACTAGCGGTAGCACAGATACGCAGTATTTT
NA	TRBV9	TRBD2	TRBJ2-3	CASSGRGGGPTDTQYF	TGTGCCAGCAGCGGCCGCGGCGGGGGACCCACAGATACGCAGTATTTT
few	TRBV6-4	TRBD2	TRBJ2-3	CASSAGGHTDTQYF	TGTGCCAGCAGTGCGGGGGGGCACACAGATACGCAGTATTTT
NA	TRBV27	TRBD2	TRBJ2-3	CASAPGGGVADTQYF	TGTGCCAGCGCCCCCGGCGGGGGGGTTGCAGATACGCAGTATTTT
NA	TRBV3-1/TRBV3-2	NA	TRBJ1-3	CASSQGRRGSGNTIYF	TGTGCCAGCAGCCAGGGTCGGAGGGGCTCTGGAAACACCATATATTTT
once	TRBV14	NA	TRBJ2-2	CASSQDIARGAGELFF	TGTGCCAGCAGCCAAGATATTGCCAGGGGTGCCGGGGAGCTGTTTTTT
NA	TRBV10-2	TRBD1	TRBJ1-3	CASSEMHRGAGNTIYF	TGCGCCAGCAGTGAGATGCACAGGGGGGCCGGAAACACCATATATTTT
NA	TRBV30	NA	TRBJ1-6	CAWAGGRGNSPLHF	TGTGCCTGGGCTGGGGGCAGGGGCAATTCACCCCTCCACTTT
once	TRBV5-1	TRBD2	TRBJ2-2	CASRFPGGREGGTGELFF	TGCGCCAGCAGGTTCCCCGGTGGTCGGGAGGGAGGCACCGGGGAGCTGTTTTTT
NA	TRBV15	NA	TRBJ1-2	CATSRDGLDSVYGYTF	TGTGCCACCAGCAGAGATGGATTGGACAGTGTCTATGGCTACACCTTC
few	TRBV13	NA	TRBJ1-1	CASSLGRGITEAFF	TGTGCCAGCAGCTTAGGCCGAGGGATCACTGAAGCTTTCTTT
few	TRBV4-3	NA	TRBJ1-2	CASSQDEGYTF	TGCGCCAGCAGCCAAGATGAGGGCTACACCTTC
NA	TRBV6-1	TRBD2	TRBJ2-1	CASSDELAGGNEQFF	TGTGCCAGCAGTGATGAACTAGCGGGGGGGAATGAGCAGTTCTTC
NA	TRBV25-1	TRBD1	TRBJ1-6	CASSRDRVSPLHF	TGTGCCAGCAGCCGGGACAGGGTCTCACCCCTCCACTTT
NA	TRBV18	NA	TRBJ2-1	CASSPSGRTGNEQFF	TGTGCCAGCTCACCATCTGGGAGAACGGGCAATGAGCAGTTCTTC
NA	TRBV11-1	NA	TRBJ2-7	CASSLDIYEQYF	TGTGCCAGCAGCTTGGACATCTACGAGCAGTACTTC
NA	TRBV25-1	NA	TRBJ2-5	CASSPIGEETQYF	TGTGCCAGCAGCCCGATAGGGGAAGAGACCCAGTACTTC
NA	TRBV7-2	NA	TRBJ1-5	CASSLVGSGNQPQHF	TGTGCCAGCAGCTTAGTTGGCAGCGGAAATCAGCCCCAGCATTTT
NA	TRBV11-2	TRBD1	TRBJ1-3	CASSLGQGGTIYF	TGTGCCAGCAGCTTGGGACAGGGCGGCACCATATATTTT
NA	TRBV5-8	TRBD1	TRBJ1-3	CASPWTGGNTIYF	TGTGCCAGCCCGTGGACAGGGGGAAACACCATATATTTT
NA	TRBV7-2	TRBD1	TRBJ1-1	CASSLASGTGPLWTEAFF	TGTGCCAGCAGCTTAGCGTCAGGGACAGGGCCCTTGTGGACTGAAGCTTTCTTT
NA	TRBV19	NA	TRBJ1-2	CASSPVGQVYGYTF	TGTGCCAGTAGCCCAGTGGGGCAGGTATATGGCTACACCTTC